Listed below are T cell receptor beta chains from one sample, sequenced in a study of T-cell reconstitution after alpha-beta-depleted transplantation in children. TCRdb used MiXCR to reprocess the PCR reads, holding one entry per CDR3 protein. This table holds approximately 500,000 distinct CDR3 sequences, roughly 30% found once. The sample here was PBMCs, taken before TCRalphabeta/CD19-depleted stem cell transplant. The receptors originated from a boy younger than two with Wiskott-Aldrich syndrome, due to receive a stem cell transplant. CDR3s include the opening cysteine and the closing phenylalanine or tryptophan. D genes are given only for firm matches. Some rows have no size entry. The others give once, few or many, or a class for an expanded clone.

j_gene: TRBJ1-5; abundance: once; v_gene: TRBV6-1; d_gene: NA; CDR3nt: TGTGCCAGCAGTGAAGCATGGATTCACTGGAGGCCCCAGCATTTT; CDR3aa: CASSEAWIHWRPQHF
j_gene: TRBJ2-6; abundance: NA; v_gene: TRBV5-6; d_gene: TRBD2; CDR3nt: TGTGCCAGCAGCTTGCCGGGACTAGCGGGAAACAAGCTCTCTGGGGCCAACGTCCTGACTTTC; CDR3aa: CASSLPGLAGNKLSGANVLTF
j_gene: TRBJ2-2; abundance: NA; v_gene: TRBV24-1; d_gene: NA; CDR3nt: TGTGCCACCAGTGGCGTGGGGAACACCGGGGAGCTGTTTTTT; CDR3aa: CATSGVGNTGELFF
j_gene: TRBJ1-1; abundance: NA; v_gene: TRBV29-1; d_gene: TRBD1; CDR3nt: TGCAGCGTTGTTCGGAACAGACAGGGCGATGAAGCTTTCTTT; CDR3aa: CSVVRNRQGDEAFF
j_gene: TRBJ2-5; abundance: few; v_gene: TRBV20-1; d_gene: NA; CDR3nt: TGCAGTGCTAGCCCTGCGGTAGCGGCCCAAGAGACCCAGTACTTC; CDR3aa: CSASPAVAAQETQYF
j_gene: TRBJ2-7; abundance: few; v_gene: TRBV4-1; d_gene: TRBD2; CDR3nt: TGCGCCAGCAGACCTATTTCGGTGGGAGGGGCTTACGAGCAGTACTTC; CDR3aa: CASRPISVGGAYEQYF
j_gene: TRBJ2-7; abundance: NA; v_gene: TRBV12-3/TRBV12-4; d_gene: NA; CDR3nt: TGTGCCAGCAGTCCCCGGGACTCCCTCTACGAGCAGTACTTC; CDR3aa: CASSPRDSLYEQYF
j_gene: TRBJ2-5; abundance: few; v_gene: TRBV6-1; d_gene: NA; CDR3nt: TGTGCCAGCAGTGGCGCGACTGCACAAGAGACCCAGTACTTC; CDR3aa: CASSGATAQETQYF
j_gene: TRBJ2-5; abundance: few; v_gene: TRBV20-1; d_gene: NA; CDR3nt: TGCAGTGCTAGAGAAACCAGGGTGATCCAAGAGACCCAGTACTTC; CDR3aa: CSARETRVIQETQYF
j_gene: TRBJ2-2; abundance: NA; v_gene: TRBV5-1; d_gene: TRBD2; CDR3nt: TGCGCCAGCAGCTTGTGGGGTCCCCGTAGCGGGAGGGAGAACACCGGGGAGCTGTTTTTT; CDR3aa: CASSLWGPRSGRENTGELFF
j_gene: TRBJ1-2; abundance: few; v_gene: TRBV7-9; d_gene: TRBD1; CDR3nt: TGTGCCAGCAGCATGTCCGCCGGGACAGGCGTTGTTTATGGCTACACCTTC; CDR3aa: CASSMSAGTGVVYGYTF
j_gene: TRBJ2-1; abundance: NA; v_gene: TRBV5-1; d_gene: NA; CDR3nt: TGCGCCAGCAGCTTGCGGGAGCCCTCCTACAATGAGCAGTTCTTC; CDR3aa: CASSLREPSYNEQFF
j_gene: TRBJ2-7; abundance: few; v_gene: TRBV5-1; d_gene: NA; CDR3nt: TGCGCCAGCAGCTTGGCCGGATGGGGGCACTACGAGCAGTACTTC; CDR3aa: CASSLAGWGHYEQYF
j_gene: TRBJ2-4; abundance: few; v_gene: TRBV5-1; d_gene: TRBD2; CDR3nt: TGCGCCAGCAGCTCGACTAGCGGGAGGGCCGCTGGAAACATTCAGTACTTC; CDR3aa: CASSSTSGRAAGNIQYF
j_gene: TRBJ2-7; abundance: few; v_gene: TRBV20-1; d_gene: NA; CDR3nt: TGCAGTGCTAGTGGAGGGAGGTCCTACGAGCAGTACTTC; CDR3aa: CSASGGRSYEQYF
j_gene: TRBJ2-2; abundance: NA; v_gene: TRBV29-1; d_gene: TRBD2; CDR3nt: TGCAGCGTTGAACGCCCTACTAGCGGTACCCACACCGGGGAGCTGTTTTTT; CDR3aa: CSVERPTSGTHTGELFF
j_gene: TRBJ2-2; abundance: NA; v_gene: TRBV12-3/TRBV12-4; d_gene: NA; CDR3nt: TGTGCCAGCAGGAAGATCCTAGACACCGGGGAGCTGTTTTTT; CDR3aa: CASRKILDTGELFF
j_gene: TRBJ2-1; abundance: NA; v_gene: TRBV20-1; d_gene: NA; CDR3nt: TGCAGTGCCACAGGTCGGACGGGCTACAATGAGCAGTTCTTC; CDR3aa: CSATGRTGYNEQFF
j_gene: TRBJ2-3; abundance: few; v_gene: TRBV29-1; d_gene: TRBD1; CDR3nt: TGCAGCGTTGAGGGACAGGGGTTAGTCAGCACAGATACGCAGTATTTT; CDR3aa: CSVEGQGLVSTDTQYF
j_gene: TRBJ1-5; abundance: NA; v_gene: TRBV20-1; d_gene: NA; CDR3nt: TGCAGTGCACCCGGAAGGGGGTGGAATCAGCCCCAGCATTTT; CDR3aa: CSAPGRGWNQPQHF
j_gene: TRBJ2-1; abundance: NA; v_gene: TRBV7-2; d_gene: TRBD2; CDR3nt: TGTGCCAGCAGCAGGGGACTAGGGGGGGACTATGAGCAGTTCTTC; CDR3aa: CASSRGLGGDYEQFF
j_gene: TRBJ2-7; abundance: NA; v_gene: TRBV11-2; d_gene: NA; CDR3nt: TGTGCCAGCAGCTTAGTCGACCAGCCCAGCGAGCAGTACTTC; CDR3aa: CASSLVDQPSEQYF
j_gene: TRBJ2-7; abundance: few; v_gene: TRBV5-1; d_gene: NA; CDR3nt: TGCGCCAGCGCTCCTAGCGCGGACAACTACCAGTACTTC; CDR3aa: CASAPSADNYQYF
j_gene: TRBJ2-7; abundance: NA; v_gene: TRBV6-1; d_gene: NA; CDR3nt: TGTGCCAGCAAAGGAGGCAGGAACTACGAGCAGTACTTC; CDR3aa: CASKGGRNYEQYF
j_gene: TRBJ2-3; abundance: few; v_gene: TRBV3-1; d_gene: TRBD2; CDR3nt: TGTGCCAGCAGCCAGGATCGCGGGAGAGGCACAGATACGCAGTATTTT; CDR3aa: CASSQDRGRGTDTQYF
j_gene: TRBJ2-5; abundance: NA; v_gene: TRBV29-1; d_gene: NA; CDR3nt: TGCAGCGTTGCGTGGACGTTTCAAGAGACCCAGTACTTC; CDR3aa: CSVAWTFQETQYF
j_gene: TRBJ2-5; abundance: NA; v_gene: TRBV6-1; d_gene: TRBD1; CDR3nt: TGTGCCAGCAGTGCCGGGACAGGGGGGCAAGAGACCCAGTACTTC; CDR3aa: CASSAGTGGQETQYF
j_gene: TRBJ2-1; abundance: NA; v_gene: TRBV10-3; d_gene: NA; CDR3nt: TGTGCCATCGGCCGTAAGGAGCAGTTCTTC; CDR3aa: CAIGRKEQFF
j_gene: TRBJ2-1; abundance: NA; v_gene: TRBV12-3/TRBV12-4; d_gene: TRBD2; CDR3nt: TGTGCCAGCAGTTCGTCGGGGCTAGCGGGAAATGAGCAGTTCTTC; CDR3aa: CASSSSGLAGNEQFF
j_gene: TRBJ2-3; abundance: NA; v_gene: TRBV24-1; d_gene: TRBD1; CDR3nt: TGTGCCACCAGTGCTCCGGACAGGGCTCACCTTAGCACAGATACGCAGTATTTT; CDR3aa: CATSAPDRAHLSTDTQYF
j_gene: TRBJ2-2; abundance: NA; v_gene: TRBV11-3; d_gene: NA; CDR3nt: TGTGCCAGCAGCTTAGAAATGACCGGGGAGCTGTTTTTT; CDR3aa: CASSLEMTGELFF
j_gene: TRBJ2-3; abundance: NA; v_gene: TRBV10-3; d_gene: TRBD2; CDR3nt: TGTGCCATCAGGACTAGCGGGGCCACAGATACGCAGTATTTT; CDR3aa: CAIRTSGATDTQYF
j_gene: TRBJ2-1; abundance: few; v_gene: TRBV7-6; d_gene: NA; CDR3nt: TGTGCCAGCAGCTTAGTAGTCAGGGGAGCGCACAATGAGCAGTTCTTC; CDR3aa: CASSLVVRGAHNEQFF
j_gene: TRBJ2-7; abundance: NA; v_gene: TRBV27; d_gene: TRBD2; CDR3nt: TGTGCCAGCAGTTTATCGGACGGGGGGGAGCAGTACTTC; CDR3aa: CASSLSDGGEQYF
j_gene: TRBJ2-3; abundance: NA; v_gene: TRBV30; d_gene: TRBD2; CDR3nt: TGTGCCTGGGGGAGGGATGATACGCAGTATTTT; CDR3aa: CAWGRDDTQYF
j_gene: TRBJ1-4; abundance: NA; v_gene: TRBV27; d_gene: NA; CDR3nt: TGTGCCAGCAGTTTAACCCCGGGCCTCGAAAAACTGTTTTTT; CDR3aa: CASSLTPGLEKLFF
j_gene: TRBJ2-7; abundance: few; v_gene: TRBV29-1; d_gene: TRBD1; CDR3nt: TGCAGCGTGGTGGACAGGGGTTACGAGCAGTACTTC; CDR3aa: CSVVDRGYEQYF
j_gene: TRBJ2-1; abundance: NA; v_gene: TRBV5-1; d_gene: TRBD2; CDR3nt: TGCGCCAGCAGCAGTGGACTTCCTGCGGGAGGGTACAATGAGCAGTTCTTC; CDR3aa: CASSSGLPAGGYNEQFF
j_gene: TRBJ1-5; abundance: NA; v_gene: TRBV9; d_gene: NA; CDR3nt: TGTGCCAGCAGCGCCTCCGGGGGTAATCAGCCCCAGCATTTT; CDR3aa: CASSASGGNQPQHF
j_gene: TRBJ2-1; abundance: NA; v_gene: TRBV7-6; d_gene: TRBD2; CDR3nt: TGTGCCAGCAGCCTTACGACTAGCGGGCACAATGAGCAGTTCTTC; CDR3aa: CASSLTTSGHNEQFF
j_gene: TRBJ2-1; abundance: NA; v_gene: TRBV12-3/TRBV12-4; d_gene: TRBD2; CDR3nt: TGTGCCAGCAGCCCAAAGGGACTAGCGGGAGGGGGTGGAAATGAGCAGTTCTTC; CDR3aa: CASSPKGLAGGGGNEQFF
j_gene: TRBJ2-1; abundance: NA; v_gene: TRBV20-1; d_gene: NA; CDR3nt: TGCAGTGCTAGAGATCCTGCTATCCCCGGAAATGAGCAGTTCTTC; CDR3aa: CSARDPAIPGNEQFF
j_gene: TRBJ2-5; abundance: few; v_gene: TRBV28; d_gene: NA; CDR3nt: TGTGCCAGCAGCTTCGTTGGAGCGGCACAAGAGACCCAGTACTTC; CDR3aa: CASSFVGAAQETQYF
j_gene: TRBJ2-7; abundance: few; v_gene: TRBV5-1; d_gene: NA; CDR3nt: TGCGCCAGCAGGACCGGTTTAGCATCACTCGTCGACGAGCAGTACTTC; CDR3aa: CASRTGLASLVDEQYF
j_gene: TRBJ2-7; abundance: NA; v_gene: TRBV27; d_gene: TRBD1; CDR3nt: TGTGCCAGTCATACCCCAGGGGGTTCTAACTACGAGCAGTACTTC; CDR3aa: CASHTPGGSNYEQYF
j_gene: TRBJ1-1; abundance: NA; v_gene: TRBV5-1; d_gene: NA; CDR3nt: TGCGCCAGCAGCTCCTTTCGGGGGAACACTGAAGCTTTCTTT; CDR3aa: CASSSFRGNTEAFF
j_gene: TRBJ2-1; abundance: NA; v_gene: TRBV4-1; d_gene: NA; CDR3nt: TGCGCCAGCAGCCAAGTTGTCAGCGTCGATGAGCAGTTCTTC; CDR3aa: CASSQVVSVDEQFF
j_gene: TRBJ2-2; abundance: NA; v_gene: TRBV5-1; d_gene: TRBD1; CDR3nt: TGCGCCAGCAGCTTTCAACAGGGGGGAGTCGGGGAGCTGTTTTTT; CDR3aa: CASSFQQGGVGELFF